The following is a T cell receptor beta chain sequence with its context. No antigen is known for it. This CDR3 comprises 12 residues. Germline V lookup: CDR1 SGHNT, CDR2 YYREEE (reference sequence). V was trimmed by 4 bases and J by 3 bases, leaving 5 bases between them. The data were taken from a study of CD8 T cell repertoires and HIV-1 epitope variants. Notes on the study in general: Under 10 TCR beta clonotypes were antigen-specific, six apparently recognizing autologous or escape variants.

The table came from immunoSEQ multiplex PCR; TCRdb's copy has only in-frame clones and leaves some out. Of more than 6,500 clones listed, 60% to 80% are singletons. Sample: cultured CD8+ T cells derived from PBMCs. The sequence was obtained from a male donor with HIV. The genes are TRBV5-4 and TRBJ1-5; unclear D gene. Here the CDR3 DNA reads TGTGCCAGCAGCGATCACAATCAGCCCCAGCATTTT. It codes for CASSDHNQPQHF.